These 2 T cell receptor beta chains originate from one sample sequenced in a study of OX40 agonist ivuxolimab in advanced cancers. Clones were sequenced by immunoSEQ multiplex PCR, and TCRdb holds only the in-frame ones, with some missing. The table has tens of thousands of clones, 80% to 90% seen once. The specimen comprised CD4+ or CD8+ T cells sorted from blood, sampled in a trial of the OX40 agonist ivuxolimab. Every receptor here comes from an adult with an advanced solid tumor such as melanoma, head and neck, liver or kidney cancer.

The V call is TRBV5-4, the J call TRBJ2-2; D remains ambiguous. V gave up 0 bases and J gave up 6 bases, with 6 bases separating them. CDR1 and CDR2 (germline): SGHNT, YYREEE (reference sequence). The CDR3 totals 13 residues. The CDR3 DNA reads as TGTGCCAGCAGCTTGGTCGGCCCCGGGGAGCTGTTTTTT. It encodes CASSLVGPGELFF.

This chain connects TRBV7-9 to TRBJ1-1, with D perhaps matching TRBD1 (5 bases). CDR1 is SEHNR and CDR2 is FQNEAQ in the germline V gene (reference sequence). The V gene lost 1 base and the J gene lost 0 bases, with 9 bases spanning the gap. The CDR3 sequence is 15 residues long. The CDR3 loop reads CASSLVGTVNTEAFF. CDR3 nucleotides: TGTGCCAGCAGCTTAGTTGGGACGGTGAACACTGAAGCTTTCTTT.